This TCR beta chain comes out of a study of blood T cell repertoires in COVID-19 (dated by TCRdb to 2018 to 2021). Study-wide context: Samples from collaborators originated in the United States, Italy and Spain and spanned both the acute and convalescent phases of COVID-19. The samples were drawn from two sources: the first 160 participants of the ongoing ImmuneRACE study, and over 1,000 subjects contributed by 6 global collaborators. The material from the prospective study consisted of cDNA or gDNA derived from T cells, B-cell-depleted T cells, or PBMCs. Where available, HLA class I and class II types were obtained from metadata supplied by the sample provider rather than from assay-based typing. The dataset comprised deeply sampled blood TCRbeta repertoires from subjects exposed to, actively infected with, or recovered from COVID-19. The repertoires were made available in a free public database intended to serve as a resource for research on the immune response to SARS-CoV-2. A de-identified subject ID, COVID-19 status, age in years and sex were almost always included in the sample metadata. The study at large found these results: How much clinical and demographic metadata was included differed by source and by participant, and the metadata was provided uncurated.

TCRbeta CDR3 regions were amplified from genomic DNA by means of the immunoSEQ Assay, a bias-controlled multiplex PCR. Processing in the source paper ran as follows. The number of nucleated cells in each sample was estimated from the amplification of reference gene primers within the assay. Sequence reads were collapsed and filtered to measure the absolute abundance of every unique TCRbeta CDR3 rearrangement. For each sample, productive Simpson clonality was calculated as the square root of Simpson's diversity index over productive rearrangements. TCRdb obtained this table from immuneACCESS and retained in-frame rearrangements with V and J assigned. These tables miss some clones; where compared with another copy, unresolved V genes account for less than half of the shortfall, and the remainder is unexplained. Clone size and the V and J calls come from that table; the DNA yielded D and trimming. The sample yields nearly 200,000 clones; approximately 88% were counted once. Jointly, the top ten make up 6.5% to 9% of the sample.

Participants in the prospective study were enrolled through a virtual design, were aged roughly 18 to 95 years, and lived in about 25 United States geographic areas. In the prospective study, participants were assigned to cohorts based on the clinical history participants reported in a screening survey and a study questionnaire. For ImmuneRACE Cohort 3, a participant was defined as recovered based on two consecutive negative NP/OP PCR tests, clearance by a healthcare professional, or resolution of symptoms. In the prospective study, whole blood, serum and a nasopharyngeal or oropharyngeal swab were collected from each participant by mobile phlebotomists. Participants in the prospective study had the option to provide additional blood draws and questionnaires over a 2-month period. Blood samples from the prospective study were shipped frozen or at room temperature prior to DNA extraction. Notes on this clone: Its specific antigen is unknown. The sample holds no much larger clone one base away, and base qualities are not on file.

The junction shows trimming of 2 bases on V and 2 bases on J, and the gene matches do not reach 1 base of it. According to the germline V gene, CDR1 reads MNHEY and CDR2 reads SVGAGI. The CDR3 runs 15 amino acids, cysteine and phenylalanine included. Left in the record is the CDR3 DNA by itself, 45 bases read in frame from the first base. The clonotype comes from a woman aged 18 to 35 who had recovered from COVID-19. The chain links TRBV6-5 with TRBJ2-3; the junction holds 10 bases that match TRBD2. The sample was PBMCs or T cells enriched from blood (not recorded which). The nucleotides are TGTGCCAGCAGTTACGGACTAGCGGACACAGATACGCAGTATTTT. It encodes CASSYGLADTDTQYF.